These 32 T cell receptor beta chains came from one sample sequenced in a study of brain T cells in children with intractable seizures. Profiled with immunoSEQ multiplex PCR; TCRdb holds only in-frame clones, not every one. The sample holds roughly 64,000 clones, about 96% seen once. This specimen consisted of peripheral blood, obtained at surgery. All receptors come from a boy under three years old with focal cortical dysplasia and intractable seizures.

The rearrangement links TRBV4-2 to TRBJ2-1; 9 nucleotides line up with TRBD2. Per germline, CDR1 LGHNA and CDR2 YNFKEQ. The CDR3 is made up of 15 amino acids. V was pared by 4 bases and J by 4 bases, with 5 bases of the junction left unmatched. The CDR3 loop is CASSPYSGRYNEQFF. In nucleotides, the CDR3 is TGTGCCAGCAGCCCCTATAGCGGGAGATACAATGAGCAGTTCTTC.

This chain connects TRBV7-8 to TRBJ2-3, with D unclear. CDR3 length: 15 residues. Per the germline V gene, CDR1 is SGHVS and CDR2 is FQNEAQ. The ends were cut back, 3 bases at V and 0 bases at J, with 10 bases in the middle. CDR3: CASSLAVSSTDTQYF. Here the CDR3 DNA reads TGTGCCAGCAGCTTGGCGGTTTCTAGCACAGATACGCAGTATTTT.

This chain uses TRBV6-5 with TRBJ2-2; 7 nucleotides align to TRBD2. J was trimmed by 2 bases and V by 7 bases; bases with no gene match: 4. Germline CDR1 is MNHEY and CDR2 is SVGAGI. The CDR3 loop spans 14 amino acids. The CDR3, as DNA: TGTGCCAGCAAGGCTAGCGGCAACACCGGGGAGCTGTTTTTT. Protein sequence: CASKASGNTGELFF.

The chain recombines TRBV9 with TRBJ1-2, with 9 bases aligning to TRBD1. This CDR3 is built from 16 residues. Trimming cost V 4 bases and J 2 bases; bases outside gene matches: 9. Per the germline V gene, CDR1 is SGDLS and CDR2 is YYNGEE. The CDR3, as DNA: TGTGCCAGCAGCTTTTCGGACAGGGGAAACAACTATGGCTACACCTTC. Its protein product is CASSFSDRGNNYGYTF.

V usage is TRBV5-1 and J usage is TRBJ1-3; weak D call: TRBD1 (5 bases). Germline CDR1 is SGHRS and CDR2 is YFSETQ. Trimming removed 3 bases from V and 0 bases from J, with 16 bases in between. The CDR3 has 17 residues. The CDR3 DNA sequence: TGCGCCAGCAGCTGGGGGACGGGAGCTTTCTCTGGAAACACCATATATTTT. The encoded protein is CASSWGTGAFSGNTIYF.

The rearrangement uses TRBV7-9 and TRBJ2-3; 7 nucleotides line up with TRBD2. Trimming at V came to 5 bases and at J to 7 bases, leaving 12 bases not matched to a gene. This CDR3 has 15 residues. Germline values: CDR1 SEHNR, CDR2 FQNEAQ (reference sequence). CDR3 DNA: TGTGCCAGCAGCCCAACCGGGACTAACCCGAATACGCAGTATTTT. It yields the protein CASSPTGTNPNTQYF.

This chain connects TRBV29-1 to TRBJ1-1; unclear D gene. This CDR3 contains 14 residues. The V end lost 0 bases, the J end lost 5 bases, and 13 bases lay between the germline ends. Germline lookup yields CDR1 SQVTM and CDR2 ANQGSEA. The CDR3 sequence is CSVEDREQTTEAFF. CDR3 coding DNA: TGCAGCGTTGAAGACCGGGAACAGACGACTGAAGCTTTCTTT. The full variable domain, completed using reference TRBV29-1 and TRBJ1-1, is SAVISQKPSRDICQRGTSLTIQCQVDSQVTMMFWYRQQPGQSLTLIATANQGSEATYESGFVIDKFPISRPNLTFSTLTVSNMSPEDSSIYLCSVEDREQTTEAFFGQGTRLTVV.

The CDR3, as DNA: TGCGCCAGCAGCCAAGGTCAGCTGAAGAGCTCCTACAATGAGCAGTTCTTC. This sequence encodes CASSQGQLKSSYNEQFF. J is TRBJ2-1 and V is TRBV4-1; D is unclear. The CDR3 runs to 17 residues. CDR1 and CDR2 from the germline V gene are MGHRA and YSYEKL. Between the trimmed V and J ends, which lost 1 base and 0 bases, there was a span of 13 bases.

This chain joins TRBV4-1 and TRBJ2-5; possibly TRBD1 for D (6 bases). V was pared by 4 bases and J by 1 base, with 7 bases between. The CDR3 totals 13 residues. CDR1 and CDR2 (germline): MGHRA, YSYEKL. This CDR3 reads CASSRTVQETQYF. The DNA of the CDR3 is TGCGCCAGCAGCCGGACAGTCCAAGAGACCCAGTACTTC.

CDR3 region: CASSQPGLAGTNEQFF. For the CDR3, the DNA is TGTGCCAGCAGCCAGCCCGGACTAGCGGGTACTAATGAGCAGTTCTTC. The chain has TRBV4-2 and TRBJ2-1, with 11 bases identical to TRBD2. This CDR3 has 16 residues. J lost 7 bases, V lost 3 bases, and 8 bases had no gene match. Germline V gene lookup returns CDR1 LGHNA and CDR2 YNFKEQ.

This chain uses TRBV11-3 with TRBJ1-6; the match to TRBD1 covers 7 bases. The CDR3 is 22 residues long. Germline CDR1 SGHNT, CDR2 YENEEA. V shed 0 bases and J 0 bases; nucleotides not matched to a gene: 17. The CDR3 protein is CASSLDLPRGTATFSYNSPLHF. The CDR3 bases are TGTGCCAGCAGCTTAGATCTCCCTAGAGGGACAGCGACTTTCTCCTATAATTCACCCCTCCACTTT.

The rearrangement links TRBV19 to TRBJ2-3, with a possible D match to TRBD2 (6 bases). CDR3 length equals 14 residues. V lost 7 bases and J 2 bases, leaving 13 bases between the germline ends. Germline V CDR1 and CDR2: LNHDA, SQIVND (reference sequence). The CDR3 bases are TGTGCCAGTAAGCCAGCGGGCAACACAGATACGCAGTATTTT. This codes for CASKPAGNTDTQYF.

This clone was seen just once. Written as DNA, the CDR3 is TGTGCCAGCAGCTTAACCCCGGGCCAGAAGGACAATGAGCAGTTCTTC. Translating gives CASSLTPGQKDNEQFF. The V and J genes are TRBV11-2 and TRBJ2-1; D is unresolved. Trimming removed 2 bases at V and 5 bases at J, with 16 bases between. Germline V CDR1 and CDR2: SGHAT, FQNNGV. The CDR3 totals 16 residues.

The chain has TRBV12-3 or TRBV12-4 and TRBJ1-2; D is unclear. This CDR3 has 13 residues. The V end lost 6 bases, the J end lost 1 base, and 9 bases lay between the germline ends. CDR3: CASSETYNYGYTF. The CDR3 DNA reads as TGTGCCAGCAGCGAGACCTATAACTATGGCTACACCTTC.

The rearrangement uses TRBV6-2 or TRBV6-3 and TRBJ1-5, with a weak D call TRBD1 (5 bases). V was trimmed by 0 bases and J by 6 bases, leaving 21 bases between them. The germline CDR1 and CDR2 sequences are MNHEY and SVGEGT. This CDR3 has 18 residues. The CDR3 loop is CASSYSVIEGRRGQPQHF. Here the CDR3 DNA reads TGTGCCAGCAGTTACTCAGTTATCGAGGGAAGGAGGGGTCAGCCCCAGCATTTT.

V and J are TRBV5-1 and TRBJ2-2; D is tentatively TRBD1 or TRBD2 (5 bases each). The CDR3 sequence is 14 residues long. In germline, CDR1 is SGHRS, CDR2 YFSETQ. With 2 bases removed from V and 6 bases from J, the gap between germline ends came to 11 bases. CDR3 nucleotide sequence: TGCGCCAGCAGCTTCCGGGACCCCCCCGGGGAGCTGTTTTTT. This encodes CASSFRDPPGELFF.

This clone was picked up a small number of times. The rearrangement joins TRBV13 to TRBJ1-2, with D hard to call. Germline CDR1 PRHDT, CDR2 FYEKMQ (reference sequence). V lost 5 bases to trimming and J lost 0 bases, with 10 bases between them. The CDR3 covers 14 residues. The CDR3 region has the DNA TGTGCCAGCAGCCAGTGGGGTTCTAACTATGGCTACACCTTC. It codes for CASSQWGSNYGYTF.

This sequence joins TRBV5-6 and TRBJ1-2, with D unclear. V was trimmed by 0 bases and J by 0 bases, leaving 12 bases between them. Germline V gives CDR1 SGHDT, CDR2 YYEEEE. The CDR3 consists of 16 residues. DNA of the CDR3: TGTGCCAGCAGCTTGGCTGGGCGGAAACCTAACTATGGCTACACCTTC. Protein sequence: CASSLAGRKPNYGYTF.

The J gene is TRBJ2-7, the V gene TRBV29-1; TRBD1 might be the D (6 bases). V shed 7 bases and J shed 2 bases, with 12 bases lying between them. Germline CDR1 is SQVTM and CDR2 is ANQGSEA. The CDR3 runs 12 residues. The CDR3 nucleotides are TGCAGCGCAATCAGGGGAACCTACGAGCAGTACTTC. As protein: CSAIRGTYEQYF.

This chain joins TRBV6-2 or TRBV6-3 and TRBJ2-7; D ambiguous. Germline V lookup: CDR1 MNHEY, CDR2 SVGEGT. The CDR3 has 12 residues. V was cut by 6 bases and J by 2 bases, with 8 bases left in between. As DNA, the CDR3 is TGTGCCAGCAGCGGGTCCGCCTACGAGCAGTACTTC. Its translation: CASSGSAYEQYF.

The CDR3 loop is CASSQTAGGRDEQFF. CDR3 nucleotides: TGTGCCAGCAGCCAGACAGCGGGAGGGCGTGATGAGCAGTTCTTC. The chain recombines TRBV4-2 with TRBJ2-1, with 10 nucleotides matching TRBD2. Germline CDR1 is LGHNA and CDR2 is YNFKEQ. V shed 3 bases, J shed 8 bases, and the junction held 7 bases outside the gene matches. The CDR3 loop spans 15 amino acids.

This rearrangement joins TRBV15 to TRBJ1-3; D unresolved. Germline lookup yields CDR1 LNHNV and CDR2 YYDKDF (reference sequence). CDR3 length: 16 residues. Between the trimmed V and J ends, which lost 5 bases and 0 bases, there was a span of 14 bases. The CDR3 nucleotides are TGTGCCACCAGCTTCTCAGCCTATAACTCTGGAAACACCATATATTTT. This codes for CATSFSAYNSGNTIYF. Using reference TRBV15 and TRBJ1-3 for the parts outside the CDR3, the full variable domain is DAMVIQNPRYQVTQFGKPVTLSCSQTLNHNVMYWYQQKSSQAPKLLFHYYDKDFNNEADTPDNFQSRRPNTSFCFLDIRSPGLGDTAMYLCATSFSAYNSGNTIYFGEGSWLTVV.

The chain is built from TRBV19 and TRBJ2-1, with 7 nucleotides matching TRBD2. Germline assignment: CDR1 LNHDA and CDR2 SQIVND (reference sequence). This CDR3 region has 14 residues. Trimming took 3 bases from V and 7 from J; bases not matched to a gene: 6. The DNA for the CDR3 is TGTGCCAGTAGTATGTGGGAGGGCCGGAATGAGCAGTTCTTC. Translating it yields CASSMWEGRNEQFF. Supplemented by reference TRBV19 and TRBJ2-1, the full variable domain reads DGGITQSPKYLFRKEGQNVTLSCEQNLNHDAMYWYRQDPGQGLRLIYYSQIVNDFQKGDIAEGYSVSREKKESFPLTVTSAQKNPTAFYLCASSMWEGRNEQFFGPGTRLTVL.

The genes are TRBV7-2 and TRBJ2-1; TRBD2 matches at 11 bases. Germline CDR1 reads SGHTA; CDR2 reads FQGNSA. CDR3 length: 16 residues. Trimming at V came to 3 bases and at J to 4 bases, leaving 5 bases not matched to a gene. The CDR3 region has the DNA TGTGCCAGCAGCTTGCCCGGGACTAGCGGTTACAATGAGCAGTTCTTC. As protein: CASSLPGTSGYNEQFF.

J is TRBJ2-3 and V is TRBV27, with D possibly matching TRBD1 (5 bases). The CDR3 extends over 14 amino acids. CDR1 is MNHEY, CDR2 SMNVEV, per germline (reference sequence). V lost 3 bases and J 5 bases, leaving 12 bases between the germline ends. The CDR3 coding sequence is TGTGCCAGCAGTTTTATGGGGCCGGGAGATACGCAGTATTTT. Protein: CASSFMGPGDTQYF.

The V and J genes are TRBV6-6 and TRBJ2-3, with unresolved D. The V end lost 0 bases, the J end lost 5 bases, and 9 bases lay between the germline ends. This CDR3 has 14 amino acids. Per the germline V gene, CDR1 is MNHNY and CDR2 is SVGAGI (reference sequence). In nucleotides, the CDR3 is TGTGCCAGCAGTTACTCGAGTTTAGGAGATACGCAGTATTTT. Protein sequence: CASSYSSLGDTQYF.

The rearrangement joins TRBV19 to TRBJ2-3, with TRBD2 matching 10 bases. Trimming removed 0 bases from V and 3 bases from J; junction bases left unmatched: 6. Germline values: CDR1 LNHDA, CDR2 SQIVND (reference sequence). The CDR3 contains 17 residues. The CDR3 region has the DNA TGTGCCAGTAGTATAGATACTAGCGGGGCGGGGACAGATACGCAGTATTTT. This gives the protein CASSIDTSGAGTDTQYF.

The chain is built from TRBV5-6 and TRBJ1-1; 8 nucleotides align to TRBD1. The CDR3 extends over 14 amino acids. Germline values: CDR1 SGHDT, CDR2 YYEEEE. With 3 bases clipped from V and 4 bases from J, the junction kept 5 bases outside the gene matches. This chain's CDR3 is CASSYLTGGTEAFF. CDR3 bases: TGTGCCAGCAGCTACCTCACAGGGGGCACTGAAGCTTTCTTT.

The chain recombines TRBV4-1 with TRBJ1-5; 8 nucleotides align to TRBD1. CDR3 length equals 16 residues. The V segment lost 2 bases and the J segment 6 bases; nucleotides outside the gene matches: 9. CDR1 is MGHRA, CDR2 YSYEKL, per germline. CDR3 nucleotides: TGCGCCAGCAGCCAACAACAGGGGGATTATAGTCAGCCCCAGCATTTT. This encodes CASSQQQGDYSQPQHF.

This sequence joins TRBV5-1 and TRBJ1-6, with a tentative D call TRBD1 (5 bases). This CDR3 is built from 15 residues. Germline CDR1 and CDR2: SGHRS and YFSETQ. V lost 0 bases to trimming and J lost 6 bases, with 10 bases between them. For the CDR3, the DNA is TGCGCCAGCAGCTTGGGCAGGCAGGGTAATTCACCCCTCCACTTT. Amino acid sequence: CASSLGRQGNSPLHF. Variable domain in full (rest from reference TRBV5-1 and TRBJ1-6): KAGVTQTPRYLIKTRGQQVTLSCSPISGHRSVSWYQQTPGQGLQFLFEYFSETQRNKGNFPGRFSGRQFSNSRSEMNVSTLELGDSALYLCASSLGRQGNSPLHFGNGTRLTVT.

This chain links TRBV28 with TRBJ2-1; 9 nucleotides line up with TRBD2. Germline lookup yields CDR1 MDHEN and CDR2 SYDVKM. The CDR3 contains 15 residues. The V and J ends lost 3 bases and 5 bases, in that order; junction bases with no gene match: 5. DNA of the CDR3: TGTGCCAGCAGTTTGCGGGAGGGCCAAAACAATGAGCAGTTCTTC. Protein: CASSLREGQNNEQFF. Variable domain in full (rest from reference TRBV28 and TRBJ2-1): DVKVTQSSRYLVKRTGEKVFLECVQDMDHENMFWYRQDPGLGLRLIYFSYDVKMKEKGDIPEGYSVSREKKERFSLILESASTNQTSMYLCASSLREGQNNEQFFGPGTRLTVL.

The rearrangement joins TRBV7-2 to TRBJ2-7; possibly TRBD1 for D (6 bases). The CDR3 covers 14 residues. V gave up 2 bases and J gave up 4 bases, with 12 bases separating them. CDR1 is SGHTA and CDR2 is FQGNSA in the germline V gene. In nucleotides, the CDR3 is TGTGCCAGCAGCTTACGTCCAGGGGTATACGAGCAGTACTTC. Encoded protein: CASSLRPGVYEQYF.